Sequencing of this TCR beta chain was carried out in a study of B cell selection in AIRE deficiency (dated by TCRdb to 2018 to 2020). In the study overall: Researchers compared the TCRbeta repertoires of sorted blood CD4+ conventional T cells and regulatory T cells from AIRE-deficient patients with the corresponding repertoires from healthy controls. The TCR-sequenced cohort comprised about five AIRE-deficient APECED patients and about five healthy control donors. Overall study results and their limits: Shared Treg sequences had shorter CDR3s, reflecting a bias toward rearrangements with few non-templated nucleotide insertions. Roughly 32% of the Treg TCRbeta sequences shared among healthy donors were detected in patient Tconv cells, suggesting that Treg-biased clones are diverted into the Tconv compartment. TCRBV gene usage, CDR3 length and TCR diversity in Tconv and Treg cells from AIRE-deficient patients were found to be similar to those in cells from healthy donors. Only TCRbeta chains were sequenced; roughly a third of shared healthy-donor Treg sequences also occurred in healthy Tconv, possibly because of differing TCRalpha chains. Of roughly 3,600 shared Treg TCRbeta sequences, around 31% were shared only among healthy donors and 9.3% only among patients, suggesting less efficient Treg selection without AIRE.

The immunoSEQ platform was used to sequence the TCRbeta chains. As for how the authors treated the data: Approximately 100,000 distinct in-frame TCRbeta sequences from patients and 130,000 to 150,000 from healthy donors were obtained from pooled conventional T cell repertoires. Treg TCRbeta sequences found in two or more individuals were classed as public, and these public Treg TCRbeta sequences were then looked for in Tconv repertoires. To test for differences between groups, Mann-Whitney U tests with Bonferroni-Dunn correction were run in GraphPad Prism 7.03. TCRdb took this table from immuneACCESS and kept in-frame rearrangements with V and J called. Such tables lack part of the clones; where checked against another copy, unresolved V genes explain under half of the gap, and the rest is unexplained. The DNA was the basis for D and trimming; V, J and clone size are from that table. Within this sample are about 25,000 clones, with approximately 96% of them counted one time only. In total, the top ten clones hold 0.15% to 0.2% of the sample.

Conventional CD4 T cells were sorted as cells that were CD4+CD127+. The healthy donors who provided the control samples were not related to the patients. Tconv and Treg cells for TCRbeta sequencing were sorted on a FACSAria flow cytometer. The sorted cells went into 5-ml round-bottom polystyrene tubes, and the dry cell pellets were then frozen at -80 degrees C until sequencing. The germline ends are 13 bases apart after V is trimmed by 5 bases and J by 0 bases. CDR1 and CDR2 are drawn from the germline V gene (reference sequence): SEHNR, FQNEAQ. The CDR3 measures 15 amino acids from cysteine to phenylalanine. The only DNA kept is the CDR3, 45 bases in frame from the first base. Notes on this clone: No cognate antigen has been identified for it. The record has no base qualities; no much larger clone is one base away.

The sequencing input was CD4+CD127+ conventional T cells sorted from PBMCs. The TCR comes from a human donor in good health. Rearrangement joined TRBV7-9 to TRBJ1-1, with TRBD1 as a weak D call on 6 bases. The nucleotides are TGTGCCAGCAGCCTTTGGGACATCATGAACACTGAAGCTTTCTTT. It encodes CASSLWDIMNTEAFF.